The entry below gives a single T cell receptor (beta chain) sequence along with its context. The specificity of this receptor is unknown. Compared with germline, one end of the junction differs, possibly owing to a read error. The data stem from a study of cytomegalovirus exposure and HLA in healthy donors (dated by TCRdb to about 2017). Background on the whole study: An earlier analysis of approximately 640 of the donors reported 276 Gb of sequence data and about 100 million unique TCR beta sequences from about 179 million T cells. Approximately 310 gigabases of sequencing data and 70 million to 85 million unique TCR sequences were included in an early release covering about 700 HLA-typed donors. All discovery cohort repertoires had been generated using a single sequencing platform. A later analysis re-examined previously published TCR beta repertoires from 610 or so donors and added high-resolution HLA genotyping to investigate patterns of TCR occurrence. To decide whether each TCR beta V gene segment behaved as functional or pseudogenic, an earlier analysis of some 580 of the donors relied on high-throughput TCR beta sequencing. Both class I and class II loci were covered by HLA typing, at four-digit resolution. In a later genetic analysis, genome-wide SNP genotypes for 398 of the 666 donors were used, and that subset was treated as a discovery cohort. In addition to the first cohort of approximately 670 subjects, a separate validation cohort of approximately 130 different subjects was used. Among the roughly 380 genotyped donors, approximately 82% belonged to the genetic ancestry cluster associated with self-reported Caucasian donors. Rather than using new phenotypic data, the later analysis identified candidate immune exposures from TCR beta sequences and from how often those sequences occurred across donors. The number of donors typed differed by locus, with 629-630 for A, B, C, DRB1 and DQB1, over 500 for DQA1, approximately 570 for DPA1, and around 450 for DPB1. On average, about 240,000 unique TCR beta nucleotide sequences were sequenced per donor among some 420 genotyped donors of the cohort, with 15% to 20% of those sequences being non-productive. Donor age, sex, ethnicity and CMV serostatus were collected together with the repertoire data. To predict cytomegalovirus infection status, the study combined high-throughput TCR immunosequencing, statistical association of individual TCRs with disease status, and machine learning. Using immunosequencing, the study profiled T cell repertoires from about 620 subjects and related those repertoires to cytomegalovirus serostatus. The study aimed to test whether signatures of past pathogen exposure could be identified by cataloging public T cell receptors. Several DR-DQ haplotypes were handled as single units for association and clustering, since linkage in the cohort was strong.

The receptor library was made with the immunoSEQ multiplex PCR assay. For the multiplex PCR, a mixture combining 60 forward primers for TCR Vbeta segments and 13 reverse primers for TCR Jbeta segments was used. The CDR3 region of rearranged TCR beta genes was amplified from genomic DNA with a multiplex PCR assay. Amplified TCR beta libraries were sequenced as 87-base-pair reads on the Illumina HiSeq System. As for the authors' bioinformatics: A later analysis tallied 75 million to 95 million unique TCR beta chains across the approximately 670 repertoires, and approximately 12 million of those chains were shared by two or more donors. Raw reads were error-corrected and collapsed into unique sequences with a nearest-neighbor algorithm that merged closely related sequences to remove PCR and sequencing errors. Alignment of CDR3 sequences to IMGT reference sequences was used to assign V, D and J gene segments. For a sequence to be retained, a match of at least six nucleotides to both a V gene segment and a J gene segment was required. Rearrangements were classified as productive when the CDR3 lacked stop codons and remained in frame with V and J, and all other rearrangements were classified as non-productive. CDR3 was defined according to IMGT convention as the region running from the second conserved V-encoded cysteine to the conserved J-encoded phenylalanine. The earlier analysis of more than 450 of the donors excluded sequences that lacked an unambiguous match to a single V gene segment. In an earlier analysis of around 590 of the donors, a V segment was called functional when productive rearrangements were above 56.7%, and segregating when the standard deviation between donors exceeded 5%. A statistical classification framework was built to diagnose cytomegalovirus status from the catalog of TCR beta chain sequences. In a later analysis, V and J genes were assigned by comparing TCR nucleotide sequences against IMGT/GENE-DB human TR gene sequences. The TCRdist pipeline was used in a later analysis to assign CDR3 sequences and most-parsimonious VDJ recombination scenarios. In a later analysis, every TCR beta chain was defined by the combination of its CDR3 amino acid sequence and its V-gene family, and reads without a unique V-gene family were dropped. To address suspected cross-contamination and a sequencing artifact, a later analysis removed 450 to 700 highly shared, low-generation-probability nucleotide sequences. For each public chain, a later analysis derived a clonal expansion index from normalized ranks of inferred template counts within each repertoire. In a later analysis, generation probabilities were computed using a VDJ recombination model fitted to out-of-frame rearrangements, and the results were checked against IGoR. A later analysis scored TCR-TCR, TCR-HLA and TCR-CMV co-occurrence with hypergeometric tests, applying a repertoire-size bias correction to TCR pairs. To estimate false discovery rates, a later analysis permuted the HLA or CMV assignments 20 times. In a later analysis, co-occurring TCRs were grouped using DBSCAN, with TCRdist sequence similarity added in when clustering inside HLA-allele-positive subsets. Repertoires with fewer than 30,000 or more than 120,000 public chains, plus five repertoires with anomalous nucleotide sharing, were excluded from co-occurrence clustering. Sourced from immuneACCESS, this table was stored by TCRdb with only in-frame sequences that have V and J called. A share of the clones is absent; for the studies checked, an unresolved V gene accounts for under half, and the remainder has no known explanation. From that table come the V and J calls and clone size; the DNA was used to work out D and trimming. The sample table shows 110,000 to 150,000 clones, and just under 80% are seen once. 2% to 2.5% of the sample belongs to the ten largest clones.

From a lookup of the germline V gene, CDR1 and CDR2 are KGHSH and LQKENI. The CDR3 numbers 13 residues from cysteine through phenylalanine. Only the CDR3 DNA stays, 39 bases, in frame from base 1. The cohort consisted of 600 to 750 healthy bone marrow donors. At the time of sampling, all cohort members were nominally healthy, though unrecorded immune exposures were likely present. The donor tested CMV seronegative and was one of the 352 seronegative cohort members. Every donor gave a peripheral blood sample, and the peripheral blood mononuclear cells from that sample were used for TCR beta sequencing. The Qiagen DNeasy Blood Extraction Kit was used to extract genomic DNA from the blood cell samples. Study-level results and caveats: When HLA alleles, especially DR and DQ, strongly co-occurred, attributing TCR associations to individual alleles was difficult. At a false discovery rate of 0.05, a later analysis linked 15,000 to 20,000 TCR beta sequences to specific HLA alleles. Most TCR sequences were seen in very few donors, while some public TCRs were found in many individuals. Because HLA typing was unavailable for some donors at each locus, only the typed subset was used in association tests. In a later analysis, most CMV-associated TCR beta chains were found to appear HLA-restricted, with HLA associations seemingly driven largely by CMV exposure. The study listed approximately 160 TCR beta chains as associated with cytomegalovirus. In this cohort, only TCR beta chains were sequenced, and detectable features were limited by the absence of alpha or paired-chain data. In a later genetic analysis, a missense DCLRE1C variant was associated with V-gene and J-gene trimming of TCR beta chains, and the association was replicated in an independent cohort. According to a later analysis, parvovirus B19, influenza, CMV and Epstein-Barr virus appeared linked to several top co-occurrence clusters. The classifier was reported to diagnose cytomegalovirus status with high specificity and sensitivity in both the original cohort and the validation cohort. In an earlier analysis of some 640 of the donors, most TCR beta V segments were observed in productive rearrangements about 90% or about 30% of the time, broadly matching IMGT annotations. The authors suggested that the approach could potentially be extended to other disease states and immunological phenotypes. Because counts were too low, seventeen rarely observed V segments, including chromosome 9 orphons, were excluded from the earlier analysis of several hundred of the donors. Some IMGT-functional V segments, including TRBV6-2 and TRBV6-3, could not be distinguished by the 87-base-pair reads and were therefore excluded. In a later analysis, HLA-associated TCR beta chains showed more clonal expansion and lower generation probabilities than non-associated chains that were equally common. In a later analysis, TCR association rates were found to vary across HLA loci, with the most associated TCRs seen for DRB1 alleles and the fewest for HLA-C alleles. In vitro tests confirmed that a few of the cytomegalovirus-associated TCR beta chains recognize cytomegalovirus antigens. Linkage disequilibrium might explain the correlated functional status among segregating V segments, but an unknown experimental factor could not be ruled out. Immune exposure information for the cohort was limited to CMV serostatus. In a later genetic analysis, fewer N-insertions in productive TCRs were reported among donors in an Asian-associated ancestry cluster than the roughly 670-donor mean. A cluster of highly shared sequence variants was judged likely to represent a technical artifact of the sequencing pipeline. A further reported finding was that TCR beta sequences accurately predicted the HLA-A and HLA-B alleles for most subjects in the first cohort. Sequencing depth was assumed to be roughly uniform across donors in the presence/absence analyses, though that assumption may not hold.

This clonotype was sampled from a man in his thirties or forties in good health and CMV-seronegative. The sample consisted of PBMCs. The sequence links TRBV18 to TRBJ1-2; 9 middle bases align to TRBD1. The base sequence is TGTGCCAGCTCACAGGGGACAGGGTATGGCTACCCCTTC. It encodes CASSQGTGYGYPF. Joined to the reference TRBV18 and TRBJ1-2 proteins, this CDR3 gives the full variable domain: NAGVMQNPRHLVRRRGQEARLRCSPMKGHSHVYWYRQLPEEGLKFMVYLQKENIIDESGMPKERFSAEFPKEGPSILRIQQVVRGDSAAYFCASSQGTGYGYPFGSGTRLTVV.